Each of the 32 T cell receptor beta chains below was sequenced from the same sample in a study of T cell changes during pregnancy in multiple sclerosis. Data came from immunoSEQ multiplex PCR; TCRdb stores just in-frame clones and leaves some out. This sample has about 59,000 clones; over 85% occur once, and the top ten carry approximately 0.35%. The sample consisted of CD4+ T cells from peripheral blood mononuclear cells, taken before pregnancy. These receptors came from a female donor with multiple sclerosis, enrolled in a pregnancy study.

This chain links TRBV2 with TRBJ2-1, with 10 bases aligning to TRBD1. Germline lookup yields CDR1 SNHLY and CDR2 FYNNEI. Unmatched junction bases numbered 4, after V lost 4 bases and J lost 4 bases. CDR3 length: 15 amino acids. The CDR3 reads CASSADRGGYNEQFF. The CDR3 region has the DNA TGTGCCAGCAGTGCGGACAGGGGGGGGTACAATGAGCAGTTCTTC.

Written as DNA, the CDR3 is TGTGCCAGCAGGAGGGAAGAGACCCAGTACTTC. Amino acids: CASRREETQYF. The chain links TRBV2 to TRBJ2-5; maybe TRBD2 (5 bases). The CDR3 has 11 amino acids. CDR1 and CDR2 from the germline V gene are SNHLY and FYNNEI. Trimming took 6 bases from V and 3 from J, leaving 5 bases between them.

V is TRBV6-1 and J is TRBJ1-2; 7 positions agree with TRBD1. Germline V gives CDR1 MNHNS, CDR2 SASEGT. J was trimmed by 2 bases and V by 2 bases; bases with no gene match: 5. This CDR3 contains 15 residues. CDR3 loop: CASSERTGANYGYTF. The CDR3 nucleotides are TGTGCCAGCAGTGAACGAACAGGGGCCAACTATGGCTACACCTTC.

V is TRBV2 and J is TRBJ2-7; 8 bases are a match to TRBD1. Losses at the gene ends were 8 bases for V and 3 bases for J; bases not matched to a gene: 9. CDR3 length: 14 amino acids. Germline V gives CDR1 SNHLY, CDR2 FYNNEI. CDR3 residues: CASVAGGTGYEQYF. The CDR3 DNA reads as TGTGCCAGCGTTGCAGGGGGCACCGGCTACGAGCAGTACTTC. The full variable domain, rest sourced from reference TRBV2 and TRBJ2-7, is EPEVTQTPSHQVTQMGQEVILRCVPISNHLYFYWYRQILGQKVEFLVSFYNNEISEKSEIFDDQFSVERPDGSNFTLKIRSTKLEDSAMYFCASVAGGTGYEQYFGPGTRLTVT.

The chain carries TRBV19 and TRBJ1-4, with 8 positions matching TRBD1. After removal of 6 bases from V and 4 bases from J, the junction contained 7 bases not matched to a gene. Germline lookup yields CDR1 LNHDA and CDR2 SQIVND (reference sequence). The CDR3 runs 15 residues. In DNA form, the CDR3 reads TGTGCCAGTAGACTGCAGGGGGCCCTTAATGAAAAACTGTTTTTT. Residues: CASRLQGALNEKLFF.

This clone was counted only a few times. The V and J genes are TRBV19 and TRBJ1-2, with 8 positions matching TRBD1. The CDR3 loop spans 13 amino acids. Germline CDR1 reads LNHDA; CDR2 reads SQIVND (reference sequence). The trim removed 7 bases at V and 13 bases at J, leaving 14 bases unmatched. DNA of the CDR3: TGTGCCAGTACCCCGAGCCTGACAGGGGAAGTCACCTTC. Encoded protein: CASTPSLTGEVTF.

The rearrangement links TRBV7-3 to TRBJ2-2, with 9 bases aligning to TRBD1. V lost 5 bases to trimming and J lost 4 bases; unmatched junction nucleotides: 8. The CDR3 is made up of 16 amino acids. Looked up from germline, CDR1 is SGHTA and CDR2 is FQGTGA. The CDR3 loop reads CASSPRGQGSTGELFF. The CDR3 DNA reads TGTGCCAGCAGCCCAAGGGGACAGGGAAGCACCGGGGAGCTGTTTTTT.

CDR3 sequence: CASSLAPGYEQYF. The CDR3, as DNA: TGTGCCAGCAGCTTAGCGCCAGGGTACGAGCAGTACTTC. The J gene is TRBJ2-7, the V gene TRBV7-8, with D perhaps matching TRBD1 (5 bases). This CDR3 has 13 amino acids. Trimming removed 0 bases from V and 4 bases from J, with 7 bases in between. Germline V lookup: CDR1 SGHVS, CDR2 FQNEAQ.

V usage is TRBV10-3 and J usage is TRBJ2-1; weak D call: TRBD2 (6 bases). Germline V CDR1 and CDR2: ENHRY, SYGVKD. This CDR3 spans 15 amino acids. V was cut by 1 base and J by 7 bases, with 14 bases left in between. In nucleotides, the CDR3 is TGTGCCATCAGTGAGTACGGGACTGGCGGTAATGAGCAGTTCTTC. It translates to CAISEYGTGGNEQFF.

The chain carries TRBV18 and TRBJ2-3, with D hard to call. The CDR3 sequence is 15 residues long. V lost 1 base, J lost 4 bases, and 12 bases lay in between. Germline CDR1 and CDR2: KGHSH and LQKENI. The CDR3 nucleotides are TGTGCCAGCTCACCACGCACGATGGCAGCAGATACGCAGTATTTT. Translating it yields CASSPRTMAADTQYF.

The rearrangement joins TRBV4-2 to TRBJ2-1; 8 positions agree with TRBD2. V trimming: 2 bases; J trimming: 0 bases; junction bases outside the gene matches: 6. Germline V gives CDR1 LGHNA, CDR2 YNFKEQ. The CDR3 is 17 amino acids. The CDR3: CASSQQTSGSSYNEQFF. For the CDR3, the DNA is TGTGCCAGCAGCCAACAAACTAGCGGTAGCTCCTACAATGAGCAGTTCTTC.

The genes are TRBV7-2 and TRBJ2-3; TRBD2 agrees at 9 bases. The CDR3 loop spans 16 amino acids. The V gene's germline CDR1 is SGHTA and CDR2 FQGNSA. With 1 base clipped from V and 2 bases from J, the junction kept 4 bases outside the gene matches. As DNA, the CDR3 is TGTGCCAGCAGCTTAGGGGGCGGGAGGGCCACAGATACGCAGTATTTT. Its translation: CASSLGGGRATDTQYF.

This chain links TRBV7-6 with TRBJ2-3; 12 bases are shared with TRBD2. Germline lookup yields CDR1 SGHVS and CDR2 FNYEAQ. The J segment lost 1 base and the V segment lost 5 bases, leaving 10 bases of the junction unmatched. CDR3 length equals 18 residues. This CDR3 is CASSHGTSGSARTDTQYF. CDR3 DNA sequence: TGTGCCAGCAGCCACGGGACTAGCGGGTCGGCTCGCACAGATACGCAGTATTTT.

J is TRBJ2-3 and V is TRBV12-5; 9 bases are a match to TRBD2. The CDR3 has 17 amino acids. Germline V gene lookup returns CDR1 LGHNT and CDR2 FRNRAP. J gave up 4 bases and V 3 bases, and 11 bases lay outside the gene matches. CDR3 region: CASGFDLLAGAADTQYF. For the CDR3, the DNA is TGTGCTAGTGGTTTCGATCTGTTAGCGGGGGCGGCAGATACGCAGTATTTT.

This rearrangement joins TRBV28 to TRBJ1-5, with 12 bases matching TRBD1. The CDR3 loop spans 15 amino acids. Germline loops: CDR1 MDHEN, CDR2 SYDVKM. After removal of 7 bases from V and 6 bases from J, the junction contained 7 bases not matched to a gene. The CDR3 protein is CASTWGQGAFQPQHF. The CDR3 DNA sequence: TGTGCCAGCACTTGGGGACAGGGGGCGTTTCAGCCCCAGCATTTT.

The genes are TRBV4-1 and TRBJ1-1; tentative D call: TRBD1 (5 bases). V shed 4 bases and J shed 4 bases, with 10 bases lying between them. This CDR3 contains 13 residues. Germline CDR1 reads MGHRA; CDR2 reads YSYEKL. The chain's CDR3 is CASSLGGSTEAFF. DNA for the CDR3: TGCGCCAGCAGCCTGGGGGGGAGCACTGAAGCTTTCTTT.

The count of this clone is one. This chain uses TRBV5-1 with TRBJ2-3, with 8 bases matching TRBD1. The CDR3 contains 15 residues. Germline trimming cut 7 bases from V and 1 base from J; bases unmatched to any gene: 8. Germline CDR1 SGHRS, CDR2 YFSETQ. Here the CDR3 DNA reads TGCGCCAGCCGATTAGCAGGGGGCGGCACAGATACGCAGTATTTT. Its translation: CASRLAGGGTDTQYF.

This clone was recorded once. The J gene is TRBJ2-5, the V gene TRBV6-5; no firm D call. Germline lookup yields CDR1 MNHEY and CDR2 SVGAGI. The length of the CDR3 is 8 residues. The ends were cut back, 2 bases at V and 13 bases at J, with 2 bases in the middle. The CDR3 is CASSYRYF. CDR3 sequence (DNA): TGTGCCAGCAGTTACCGGTACTTC.

The J gene is TRBJ2-5, the V gene TRBV15, with TRBD2 matching 11 bases. Germline CDR1 is LNHNV and CDR2 is YYDKDF (reference sequence). V shed 1 base, J shed 2 bases, and the junction held 3 bases outside the gene matches. CDR3 size: 16 residues. CDR3 nucleotides: TGTGCCACCAGCAGAGGGGGACTAGCGGTTCAAGAGACCCAGTACTTC. Protein product: CATSRGGLAVQETQYF.

V is TRBV15 and J is TRBJ2-2; TRBD2 is a possible D gene (6 bases). Germline V lookup: CDR1 LNHNV, CDR2 YYDKDF (reference sequence). Deletions cut 4 bases from V and 4 bases from J, with 22 bases between. The CDR3 is 18 amino acids. As DNA, the CDR3 is TGTGCCACCAGCACGGTCAAGGGGAGGCAAACAAGCACCGGGGAGCTGTTTTTT. Its protein product is CATSTVKGRQTSTGELFF. Full variable domain (rest looked up from reference TRBV15 and TRBJ2-2): DAMVIQNPRYQVTQFGKPVTLSCSQTLNHNVMYWYQQKSSQAPKLLFHYYDKDFNNEADTPDNFQSRRPNTSFCFLDIRSPGLGDTAMYLCATSTVKGRQTSTGELFFGEGSRLTVL.

This clone was picked up a small number of times. The rearrangement joins TRBV6-1 to TRBJ1-5; tentative D call: TRBD1 (5 bases). V was pared by 6 bases and J by 0 bases, with 9 bases between. The germline gives CDR1 MNHNS, CDR2 SASEGT. The length of the CDR3 is 14 residues. The CDR3 DNA sequence: TGTGCCAGCAGGACAGTCTCTAGCAATCAGCCCCAGCATTTT. Protein sequence: CASRTVSSNQPQHF.

J is TRBJ1-2 and V is TRBV25-1; D is unclear. The CDR3 consists of 12 residues. CDR1 and CDR2 (germline): MGHDK, SYGVNS. Trimming shortened V by 5 bases and J by 7 bases, and 11 bases separated the two germline ends. The CDR3 DNA sequence: TGTGCCAGCAGTCTACCGGCGGGTGGCTACACCTTC. Amino acid sequence: CASSLPAGGYTF.

This chain links TRBV6-5 with TRBJ2-2, with 7 nucleotides matching TRBD1. Germline V lookup: CDR1 MNHEY, CDR2 SVGAGI. The CDR3 consists of 15 residues. V shed 6 bases and J 2 bases; nucleotides not matched to a gene: 6. The CDR3 DNA reads as TGTGCCAGCAGAACCGGACAGGTTAACACCGGGGAGCTGTTTTTT. Protein: CASRTGQVNTGELFF.

The chain carries TRBV29-1 and TRBJ2-2; 8 bases are shared with TRBD2. Germline-derived CDR1 and CDR2 are SQVTM and ANQGSEA. Losses at the gene ends were 6 bases for V and 2 bases for J; bases not matched to a gene: 8. The CDR3 is 15 residues long. The CDR3 spells CSVASLAGNTGELFF. The CDR3 bases are TGCAGCGTCGCCTCGCTAGCGGGTAACACCGGGGAGCTGTTTTTT.

V gene TRBV12-5 combines with J gene TRBJ2-1; TRBD2 agrees at 10 bases. V trimming: 3 bases; J trimming: 6 bases; junction bases outside the gene matches: 5. CDR3 length: 15 residues. Germline assignment: CDR1 LGHNT and CDR2 FRNRAP. The CDR3: CASGLGLADLNEQFF. In nucleotides, the CDR3 is TGTGCTAGTGGTTTAGGACTAGCGGACCTCAATGAGCAGTTCTTC. The entire variable domain, with the rest obtained from reference TRBV12-5 and TRBJ2-1, is as follows: DARVTQTPRHKVTEMGQEVTMRCQPILGHNTVFWYRQTMMQGLELLAYFRNRAPLDDSGMPKDRFSAEMPDATLATLKIQPSEPRDSAVYFCASGLGLADLNEQFFGPGTRLTVL.

The genes are TRBV4-2 and TRBJ2-2; the match to TRBD2 covers 10 bases. Trimming took 2 bases from V and 4 from J; bases not matched to a gene: 7. The CDR3 extends over 17 amino acids. In germline, CDR1 is LGHNA, CDR2 YNFKEQ. The CDR3 nucleotides read TGTGCCAGCAGCCAAAGCGGGAGGGCCGTCGGCACCGGGGAGCTGTTTTTT. Translation gives CASSQSGRAVGTGELFF.

The chain has TRBV9 and TRBJ2-2, with 12 bases fitting TRBD1. The CDR3 runs to 18 residues. V was pared by 0 bases and J by 5 bases, with 8 bases of the junction left unmatched. Germline-derived CDR1 and CDR2 are SGDLS and YYNGEE. CDR3 loop: CASSVEIGTGGATGELFF. The CDR3 DNA follows: TGTGCCAGCAGCGTAGAGATTGGGACAGGGGGCGCGACCGGGGAGCTGTTTTTT.

The chain employs TRBV19 and TRBJ2-7, with 8 bases aligning to TRBD2. V lost 1 base and J lost 1; bases outside the gene matches: 0. The germline V gene has CDR1 LNHDA and CDR2 SQIVND (reference sequence). This CDR3 is 14 amino acids long. The CDR3 reads CASSIVAGSYEQYF. Written as DNA, the CDR3 is TGTGCCAGTAGTATAGTAGCGGGGTCCTACGAGCAGTACTTC.

The rearrangement joins TRBV5-1 to TRBJ2-1; possible D gene TRBD1, 6 bases. Trimming removed 4 bases from V and 7 bases from J, with 15 bases in between. The CDR3 contains 14 residues. Per the germline V gene, CDR1 is SGHRS and CDR2 is YFSETQ. The CDR3 DNA sequence: TGCGCCAGCAGCATAACTAACGGACAGAATGAGCAGTTCTTC. Translation gives CASSITNGQNEQFF.

V gene TRBV15 combines with J gene TRBJ2-1, with a possible D match to TRBD2 (6 bases). Germline CDR1 and CDR2: LNHNV and YYDKDF (reference sequence). With 0 bases removed from V and 9 bases from J, the gap between germline ends came to 12 bases. The CDR3 runs to 14 residues. Here the CDR3 reads CATSRDATSSEQFF. CDR3 bases: TGTGCCACCAGCAGAGATGCGACTAGTAGTGAGCAGTTCTTC. Using reference TRBV15 and TRBJ2-1 for the parts outside the CDR3, the full variable domain is DAMVIQNPRYQVTQFGKPVTLSCSQTLNHNVMYWYQQKSSQAPKLLFHYYDKDFNNEADTPDNFQSRRPNTSFCFLDIRSPGLGDTAMYLCATSRDATSSEQFFGPGTRLTVL.

The chain uses TRBV30 and TRBJ1-4; 9 positions agree with TRBD1. J lost 7 bases, V lost 3 bases, and 6 bases had no gene match. This CDR3 spans 14 amino acids. The germline V gene encodes CDR1 GTSNPN and CDR2 SVGIG (reference sequence). The CDR3 nucleotides read TGTGCCTGGAGCGCCGGACAGGGGTCTGAAAAACTGTTTTTT. Amino acid sequence: CAWSAGQGSEKLFF. The entire variable domain, with the rest obtained from reference TRBV30 and TRBJ1-4, is as follows: SQTIHQWPATLVQPVGSPLSLECTVEGTSNPNLYWYRQAAGRGLQLLFYSVGIGQISSEVPQNLSASRPQDRQFILSSKKLLLSDSGFYLCAWSAGQGSEKLFFGSGTQLSVL.

The rearrangement uses TRBV9 and TRBJ2-5; 8 positions match TRBD1. The length of the CDR3 is 15 residues. Per the germline V gene, CDR1 is SGDLS and CDR2 is YYNGEE. V was clipped by 0 bases and J by 4 bases; unmatched bases: 5. CDR3 sequence reads: CASSVGTGGLETQYF. The CDR3 region has the DNA TGTGCCAGCAGCGTAGGAACAGGGGGGTTAGAGACCCAGTACTTC.